Following are 23 T cell receptor beta chains from one sample sequenced in a study of CD8+CD57+ T cells in acquired aplastic anemia. CDR3 and TCR beta VDJ profiling relied on a genomic DNA template. TCRdb passed the reads through MiXCR, listing each CDR3 protein once. This table holds under 500,000 distinct CDR3 sequences, around 32% found once. Patients included in sequencing had previously demonstrated CD8+CD57+ cell expansion by flow cytometry. Input material: sorted CD4+, CD8+, or CD8+CD57+ T cells (not recorded which) from PBMCs. The receptor source for this set is a human donor with aplastic anemia.

Note on this clonotype: A much larger clonotype is one base distant, so this may be a read error. The CDR3 region has the DNA TGTGCCAGCAGTCTTGTTGGACAGAAAAATTCACCCCTCCGCTTT. It codes for CASSLVGQKNSPLRF. This chain connects TRBV7-8 to TRBJ1-6, with D possibly TRBD1 on 6 matching bases. CDR3 length equals 15 residues. Germline V gives CDR1 SGHVS, CDR2 FQNEAQ.

Only a few counts were recorded for this clonotype. This chain links TRBV5-1 with TRBJ2-5; D is unclear. Trimming removed 0 bases at V and 2 bases at J, with 8 bases between. Germline CDR1 is SGHRS and CDR2 is YFSETQ. The CDR3 is made up of 14 amino acids. This CDR3 is CASSLAPGQETQYF. The CDR3 DNA reads TGCGCCAGCAGCTTGGCCCCAGGACAAGAGACCCAGTACTTC.

CDR3 loop: CASSMTTGNTEAFF. For the CDR3, the DNA is TGTGCCAGCAGCATGACAACGGGGAACACTGAAGCTTTCTTT. The rearrangement uses TRBV7-2 and TRBJ1-1; D gene uncertain. There are 14 residues in the CDR3. V lost 5 bases to trimming and J lost 1 base, with 11 bases between them. Germline CDR1 is SGHTA and CDR2 is FQGNSA.

Only a few counts were recorded for this clonotype. The chain uses TRBV6-1 and TRBJ1-1; D gene uncertain. Germline V CDR1 and CDR2: MNHNS, SASEGT. CDR3 length: 13 residues. V lost 8 bases, J lost 11 bases, and 21 bases lay in between. CDR3 coding DNA: TGTGCCAGCTGGGGAAGAGGGCCAACAAGGGCTTTCTTT. This codes for CASWGRGPTRAFF.

J is TRBJ1-2 and V is TRBV20-1; a possible D gene is TRBD1 (6 bases). The CDR3 extends over 12 amino acids. Germline V gene lookup returns CDR1 DFQATT and CDR2 SNEGSKA (reference sequence). Trimming removed 5 bases from V and 4 bases from J, with 11 bases in between. The CDR3 DNA reads as TGCAGTGCTCCAGGGGCGCTCTATGGCTACACCTTC. Its translation is CSAPGALYGYTF.

The genes are TRBV9 and TRBJ2-7, with 8 bases that match TRBD1. Germline CDR1 SGDLS, CDR2 YYNGEE. After removal of 3 bases from V and 4 bases from J, the junction contained 15 bases not matched to a gene. This CDR3 comprises 17 residues. The DNA of the CDR3 is TGTGCCAGCAGCGGCCGGACAGGGCTATTTTCCCGATACGAGCAGTACTTC. Amino acids: CASSGRTGLFSRYEQYF.

This rearrangement joins TRBV15 to TRBJ2-7; D may match TRBD1 or TRBD2 (5 bases each). Between the trimmed V and J ends, which lost 4 bases and 3 bases, there was a span of 16 bases. This CDR3 contains 15 residues. The V gene's germline CDR1 is LNHNV and CDR2 YYDKDF (reference sequence). The CDR3 here is CATSTVTGTGYEQYF. The DNA of the CDR3 is TGTGCCACCAGCACCGTTACCGGGACGGGCTACGAGCAGTACTTC.

The chain links TRBV25-1 to TRBJ1-6; D may be TRBD1 (6 bases). V lost 7 bases and J 13 bases, leaving 17 bases between the germline ends. The CDR3 loop spans 13 amino acids. Looked up from germline, CDR1 is MGHDK and CDR2 is SYGVNS. CDR3 nucleotides: TGTGCCAGCAATACCTTGGGGGGCAGGCCCCTCCACTTT. Its protein is CASNTLGGRPLHF. Supplemented by reference TRBV25-1 and TRBJ1-6, the full variable domain reads EADIYQTPRYLVIGTGKKITLECSQTMGHDKMYWYQQDPGMELHLIHYSYGVNSTEKGDLSSESTVSRIRTEHFPLTLESARPSHTSQYLCASNTLGGRPLHFGNGTRLTVT.

This clonotype came up many times. This sequence joins TRBV9 and TRBJ1-5; weak D call: TRBD1 (5 bases). The CDR3 is 14 amino acids. V lost 0 bases, J lost 4 bases, and 8 bases lay in between. Looked up from germline, CDR1 is SGDLS and CDR2 is YYNGEE. The CDR3 DNA reads TGTGCCAGCAGCGTAGCTGGGGGGAATCAGCCCCAGCATTTT. It specifies CASSVAGGNQPQHF.

This CDR3 reads CASRLGQGTAEAFF. CDR3 nucleotides: TGTGCCAGCAGGCTGGGACAGGGAACAGCTGAAGCTTTCTTT. The gene calls are TRBV6-1 and TRBJ1-1; 9 bases are shared with TRBD1. CDR1 is MNHNS, CDR2 SASEGT, per germline. Germline trimming cut 6 bases from V and 6 bases from J; bases unmatched to any gene: 8. CDR3 length: 14 amino acids.

This sequence joins TRBV19 and TRBJ2-3; 9 bases align to TRBD2. The length of the CDR3 is 15 residues. The V segment lost 9 bases and the J segment 6 bases; nucleotides outside the gene matches: 13. The germline CDR1 and CDR2 sequences are LNHDA and SQIVND (reference sequence). This chain's CDR3 is CASSPGAGGGDTQYF. The CDR3 bases are TGTGCCAGCAGCCCGGGAGCGGGGGGCGGCGATACGCAGTATTTT.

This chain connects TRBV7-9 to TRBJ1-4; D call uncertain. Germline CDR1 is SEHNR and CDR2 is FQNEAQ (reference sequence). V was trimmed by 5 bases and J by 7 bases, leaving 14 bases between them. CDR3 length: 14 residues. The CDR3: CASSRSPVGEKLFF. The CDR3 DNA is TGTGCCAGCAGCCGCTCCCCCGTAGGTGAAAAACTGTTTTTT.

The chain has TRBV12-3 or TRBV12-4 and TRBJ1-1, with D hard to call. This CDR3 has 12 amino acids. Trimming took 5 bases from V and 4 from J, leaving 8 bases between them. The CDR3 loop is CASSVVSTEAFF. CDR3 nucleotide sequence: TGTGCCAGCAGTGTAGTTAGCACTGAAGCTTTCTTT.

The rearrangement links TRBV2 to TRBJ1-2; possible D gene TRBD1, 5 bases. This CDR3 comprises 11 residues. Trimming took off 10 bases at V and 8 bases at J, with 14 bases between the two ends. Germline CDR1 SNHLY, CDR2 FYNNEI. This CDR3 is CANQKGEGYTF. CDR3 in DNA: TGTGCCAACCAGAAAGGGGAGGGCTACACCTTC.

With respect to this clonotype: The junction shows a germline mismatch at one end, possibly a read error. CDR3 DNA: TGTCCCAGCAGCCGGGGACAGAAGAACACTGAAGCTTTCTTT. Its translation: CPSSRGQKNTEAFF. The chain is built from TRBV4-2 and TRBJ1-1; 7 bases line up with TRBD1. The CDR3 is made up of 14 amino acids. Germline V gene sequence: CDR1 LGHNA, CDR2 YNFKEQ.

The sample holds many counts of this clonotype. This chain connects TRBV11-2 to TRBJ2-7; D ambiguous. Germline V lookup: CDR1 SGHAT, CDR2 FQNNGV. V dropped 0 bases and J dropped 7 bases, with 4 bases sitting between them. The CDR3 consists of 11 residues. CDR3 DNA: TGTGCCAGCAGCTTAGATCAAGAGCAGTACTTC. The encoded protein is CASSLDQEQYF.

The V gene is TRBV5-6, the J gene TRBJ2-1; D is undetermined. CDR1 and CDR2 from the germline V gene are SGHDT and YYEEEE. The V end was cut by 0 bases, the J end by 10 bases, with 8 bases between. This CDR3 has 12 residues. CDR3 sequence: CASSLERVEQFF. CDR3 nucleotide sequence: TGTGCCAGCAGCTTGGAGCGTGTCGAGCAGTTCTTC.

Concerning this clonotype itself: This may come from a read error, since a much larger clone is one base off. This chain joins TRBV11-1 and TRBJ1-2; 7 bases match TRBD1. Unmatched junction bases numbered 6, after V lost 2 bases and J lost 0 bases. Germline lookup yields CDR1 SGHAT and CDR2 FQDESV (reference sequence). This CDR3 spans 16 amino acids. The CDR3 region is CASSLPTGASNYGYTF. The CDR3 DNA sequence: TGTGCCAGCAGCTTACCTACAGGGGCGTCTAACTATGGCTACACCTTC. Variable domain in full (rest from reference TRBV11-1 and TRBJ1-2): EAEVAQSPRYKITEKSQAVAFWCDPISGHATLYWYRQILGQGPELLVQFQDESVVDDSQLPKDRFSAERLKGVDSTLKIQPAELGDSAMYLCASSLPTGASNYGYTFGSGTRLTVV.

The genes are TRBV10-1 and TRBJ1-4, with 9 bases identical to TRBD1. The CDR3 consists of 15 residues. The germline CDR1 and CDR2 sequences are WNHNN and SYGVQD (reference sequence). The V segment lost 3 bases and the J segment 8 bases; nucleotides outside the gene matches: 7. CDR3 region: CASSDDRGGLEKLFF. The CDR3 bases are TGCGCCAGCAGTGACGACAGGGGGGGCCTGGAAAAACTGTTTTTT.

This clonotype was observed a few times. Just one base apart from a much larger clone, this may be a read error. The chain links TRBV6-1 to TRBJ2-5; the D gene could be TRBD1 or TRBD2 (5 bases each). Trimming took off 7 bases at V and 0 bases at J, with 12 bases between the two ends. The germline V gene encodes CDR1 MNHNS and CDR2 SASEGT. This CDR3 spans 14 amino acids. CDR3 loop: CASMGRTYQETQYF. CDR3 DNA sequence: TGTGCCAGCATGGGACGGACGTACCAAGAGACCCAGTACTTC.

This clonotype came up many times. One junction end does not reproduce the germline sequence, and a read error may be involved. The rearrangement joins TRBV5-1 to TRBJ2-7, with 12 positions matching TRBD2. This CDR3 is built from 15 residues. In germline, CDR1 is SGHRS, CDR2 YFSETQ. Here the CDR3 reads CASSLASGGAYEQYF. The CDR3 DNA sequence: TGTGCCAGCAGCCTAGCTAGCGGGGGGGCTTACGAGCAGTACTTC.

There are many counts of this clonotype. This chain connects TRBV10-3 to TRBJ1-2; no clear D. Trimming took off 3 bases at V and 6 bases at J, with 11 bases between the two ends. Germline CDR1 and CDR2: ENHRY and SYGVKD. The CDR3 consists of 13 residues. CDR3 bases: TGTGCCATCAGTGACGGCCTCAGCGATGGCTACACCTTC. Encoded protein: CAISDGLSDGYTF.

At least ten counts were recorded for this clonotype. CDR3 residues: CASRSDRSYEQYF. In nucleotides, the CDR3 is TGTGCCAGCCGCTCCGACAGGAGCTACGAGCAGTACTTC. The chain has TRBV7-9 and TRBJ2-7, with D perhaps matching TRBD1 (6 bases). V shed 8 bases and J shed 3 bases, with 14 bases lying between them. This CDR3 has 13 amino acids. Germline-derived CDR1 and CDR2 are SEHNR and FQNEAQ (reference sequence). The entire variable domain, with the rest obtained from reference TRBV7-9 and TRBJ2-7, is as follows: DTGVSQNPRHKITKRGQNVTFRCDPISEHNRLYWYRQTLGQGPEFLTYFQNEAQLEKSRLLSDRFSAERPKGSFSTLEIQRTEQGDSAMYLCASRSDRSYEQYFGPGTRLTVT.